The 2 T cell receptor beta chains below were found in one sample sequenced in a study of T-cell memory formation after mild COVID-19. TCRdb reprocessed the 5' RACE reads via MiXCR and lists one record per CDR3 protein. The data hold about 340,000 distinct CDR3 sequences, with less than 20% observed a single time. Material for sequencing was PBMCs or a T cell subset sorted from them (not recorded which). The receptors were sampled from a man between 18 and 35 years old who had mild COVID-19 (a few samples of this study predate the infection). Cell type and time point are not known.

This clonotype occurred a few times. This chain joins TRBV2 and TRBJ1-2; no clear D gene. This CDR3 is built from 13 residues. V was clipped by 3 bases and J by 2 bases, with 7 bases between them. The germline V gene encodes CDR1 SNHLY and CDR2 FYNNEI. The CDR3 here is CASSDTGNYGYTF. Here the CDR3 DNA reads TGTGCCAGCAGTGACACGGGAAACTATGGCTACACCTTC.

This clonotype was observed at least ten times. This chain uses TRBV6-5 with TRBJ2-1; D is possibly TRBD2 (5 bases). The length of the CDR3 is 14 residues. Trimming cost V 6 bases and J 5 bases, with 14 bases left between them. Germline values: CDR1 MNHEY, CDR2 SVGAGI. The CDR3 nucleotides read TGTGCCAGCAGGAGGGTGACCGTTGACAATGAGCAGTTCTTC. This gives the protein CASRRVTVDNEQFF.